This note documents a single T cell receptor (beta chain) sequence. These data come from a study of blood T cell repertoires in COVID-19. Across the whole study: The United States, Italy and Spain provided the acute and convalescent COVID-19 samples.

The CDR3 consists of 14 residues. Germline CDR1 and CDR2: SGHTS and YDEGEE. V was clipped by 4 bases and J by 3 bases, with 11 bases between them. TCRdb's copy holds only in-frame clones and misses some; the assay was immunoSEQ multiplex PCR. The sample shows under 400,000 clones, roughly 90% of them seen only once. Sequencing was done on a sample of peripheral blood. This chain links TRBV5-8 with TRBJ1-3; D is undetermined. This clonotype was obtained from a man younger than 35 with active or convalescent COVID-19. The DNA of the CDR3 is TGTGCCAGCAGCCCCCGGGGAGGTGGAAACACCATATATTTT. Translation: CASSPRGGGNTIYF.